The clone carrying this TCR beta chain was found a few times. CDR1 is MNHEY, CDR2 SMNVEV, per germline (reference sequence). The CDR3 totals 14 residues. Between the trimmed V and J ends, which lost 0 bases and 4 bases, there was a span of 10 bases. The data stem from a study of T cell repertoires in breast cancer. Paired alpha-beta TCRs of CD8+ T cells were analyzed by expanded emulsion RT-PCR. A second nested PCR with blocking oligonucleotides suppressed unpaired genes. TCRdb re-analysed the emulsion pairing reads in MiXCR, keeping a single row per CDR3 protein. The repertoire holds some 37,000 distinct CDR3 sequences, with roughly 44% as singletons.

Sequencing was carried out using CD8+ T cells. The clonotype originates from a pool of human donors with breast cancer or a healthy control (not recorded which). The chain links TRBV27 to TRBJ2-7; D might be TRBD2 (5 bases). DNA of the CDR3: TGTGCCAGCAGTTTATCGGGAGTATGGTACGAGCAGTACTTC. Protein product: CASSLSGVWYEQYF.